These T cell receptor beta chains were read from a single sample in a study of blood T cell repertoires in COVID-19. Clones were read by immunoSEQ multiplex PCR, and TCRdb kept only the in-frame ones, dropping some. The table includes 170,000 or so clones, 75% to 90% detected once. The sample was PBMCs or T cells enriched from blood (not recorded which). The receptor source for this set is a man aged 40-49 years who had recovered from COVID-19. Both conserved end residues are part of each CDR3. The D gene is left open where the match is weak. Clone size is given for some rows only: seen once, a few or many times, or a class if the clone is expanded.

CDR3 protein: CASSSKYGYTF; CDR3 DNA: TGTGCCAGCAGTTCAAAATATGGCTACACCTTC; clone size: few; V gene: TRBV28; J gene: TRBJ1-2; D gene: -; CDR3 length: 11
CDR3 protein: CASSIVGTGYDGYTF; CDR3 DNA: TGTGCCAGTAGTATAGTCGGGACAGGGTATGATGGCTACACCTTC; clone size: few; V gene: TRBV19; J gene: TRBJ1-2; D gene: TRBD1; CDR3 length: 15
CDR3 protein: CASSEGWLIYGYTF; CDR3 DNA: TGTGCCAGCAGTGAAGGATGGCTCATCTATGGCTACACCTTC; clone size: -; V gene: TRBV6-1; J gene: TRBJ1-2; D gene: -; CDR3 length: 14
CDR3 protein: CAWSVGGSYNEQFF; CDR3 DNA: TGTGCCTGGAGTGTTGGCGGATCCTACAATGAGCAGTTCTTC; clone size: -; V gene: TRBV30; J gene: TRBJ2-1; D gene: -; CDR3 length: 14
CDR3 protein: CAISERGRGNEQYF; CDR3 DNA: TGTGCCATCAGTGAGAGGGGCAGGGGGAACGAGCAGTACTTC; clone size: -; V gene: TRBV10-3; J gene: TRBJ2-7; D gene: TRBD1; CDR3 length: 14
CDR3 protein: CATSDSFTTVNGYTF; CDR3 DNA: TGTGCCACCAGTGATTCCTTCACGACAGTAAATGGCTACACCTTC; clone size: -; V gene: TRBV24-1; J gene: TRBJ1-2; D gene: -; CDR3 length: 15
CDR3 protein: CASSVGTGGTEAFF; CDR3 DNA: TGTGCCAGCAGCGTGGGGACAGGCGGCACTGAAGCTTTCTTT; clone size: -; V gene: TRBV9; J gene: TRBJ1-1; D gene: TRBD1; CDR3 length: 14
CDR3 protein: CASSSKGVPYEQYF; CDR3 DNA: TGTGCCAGCAGTTCTAAGGGGGTCCCCTACGAGCAGTACTTC; clone size: -; V gene: TRBV28; J gene: TRBJ2-7; D gene: -; CDR3 length: 14
CDR3 protein: CASSLSLGATYGYTF; CDR3 DNA: TGTGCCAGCAGCTTAAGTCTGGGGGCGACCTATGGCTACACCTTC; clone size: once; V gene: TRBV11-2; J gene: TRBJ1-2; D gene: -; CDR3 length: 15
CDR3 protein: CASSVSPGAGMGTGELFF; CDR3 DNA: TGTGCCAGCAGTGTCTCCCCAGGGGCAGGAATGGGAACCGGGGAGCTGTTTTTT; clone size: -; V gene: TRBV27; J gene: TRBJ2-2; D gene: -; CDR3 length: 18
CDR3 protein: CASSLPGQGRTEAFF; CDR3 DNA: TGTGCCAGCAGCTTACCGGGACAGGGTAGGACTGAAGCTTTCTTT; clone size: -; V gene: TRBV28; J gene: TRBJ1-1; D gene: TRBD1; CDR3 length: 15
CDR3 protein: CASSGRQGGNEKLFF; CDR3 DNA: TGTGCCAGCAGCGGCCGACAGGGCGGAAATGAAAAACTGTTTTTT; clone size: -; V gene: TRBV5-6; J gene: TRBJ1-4; D gene: TRBD1; CDR3 length: 15
CDR3 protein: CASNLGADQPQHF; CDR3 DNA: TGTGCCAGCAACCTGGGGGCCGATCAGCCCCAGCATTTT; clone size: -; V gene: TRBV6-5; J gene: TRBJ1-5; D gene: -; CDR3 length: 13
CDR3 protein: CASRLGAGGTGELFF; CDR3 DNA: TGTGCCAGCAGGCTGGGAGCGGGGGGCACCGGGGAGCTGTTTTTT; clone size: -; V gene: TRBV6-5; J gene: TRBJ2-2; D gene: TRBD2; CDR3 length: 15
CDR3 protein: CASSLDRGFDEQYF; CDR3 DNA: TGCGCCAGCAGCTTGGACAGGGGATTCGACGAGCAGTACTTC; clone size: -; V gene: TRBV10-1; J gene: TRBJ2-7; D gene: TRBD1; CDR3 length: 14
CDR3 protein: CASHKNYGYTF; CDR3 DNA: TGTGCCAGCCACAAGAACTATGGCTACACCTTC; clone size: -; V gene: TRBV28; J gene: TRBJ1-2; D gene: -; CDR3 length: 11
CDR3 protein: CASRPTGTHSGANVLTF; CDR3 DNA: TGTGCCAGCAGACCTACAGGCACTCACTCTGGGGCCAACGTCCTGACTTTC; clone size: once; V gene: TRBV6-2/TRBV6-3; J gene: TRBJ2-6; D gene: -; CDR3 length: 17
CDR3 protein: CAWRGAGAYYEQYF; CDR3 DNA: TGTGCCTGGAGGGGAGCGGGGGCCTATTACGAGCAGTACTTC; clone size: -; V gene: TRBV30; J gene: TRBJ2-7; D gene: TRBD2; CDR3 length: 14
CDR3 protein: CASRGSGGPEETQYF; CDR3 DNA: TGTGCCAGTCGGGGGAGCGGGGGCCCTGAAGAGACCCAGTACTTC; clone size: -; V gene: TRBV25-1; J gene: TRBJ2-5; D gene: TRBD2; CDR3 length: 15
CDR3 protein: CASSLVVLVGGKNEQYF; CDR3 DNA: TGTGCCAGCAGCTTGGTCGTGTTGGTAGGGGGCAAGAACGAGCAGTACTTC; clone size: -; V gene: TRBV5-8; J gene: TRBJ2-7; D gene: TRBD1; CDR3 length: 17
CDR3 protein: CASSTTSWTGSTLSYEQYF; CDR3 DNA: TGTGCCAGCAGCACCACCTCTTGGACAGGTTCGACCCTCTCCTACGAGCAGTACTTC; clone size: once; V gene: TRBV11-3; J gene: TRBJ2-7; D gene: TRBD1; CDR3 length: 19
CDR3 protein: CAWSVGTGFYEQYF; CDR3 DNA: TGTGCCTGGAGTGTGGGGACAGGGTTTTACGAGCAGTACTTC; clone size: -; V gene: TRBV30; J gene: TRBJ2-7; D gene: TRBD1; CDR3 length: 14
CDR3 protein: CASSFEGEGYGYTF; CDR3 DNA: TGTGCCAGCAGCTTCGAGGGGGAGGGCTATGGCTACACCTTC; clone size: -; V gene: TRBV5-4; J gene: TRBJ1-2; D gene: -; CDR3 length: 14
CDR3 protein: CASSLDREETQYF; CDR3 DNA: TGTGCCAGCAGCCTTGACAGGGAGGAGACCCAGTACTTC; clone size: -; V gene: TRBV7-3; J gene: TRBJ2-5; D gene: TRBD1; CDR3 length: 13
CDR3 protein: CASSPGQGRNTDTQYF; CDR3 DNA: TGTGCCAGCAGCCCGGGACAGGGGAGGAATACAGATACGCAGTATTTT; clone size: -; V gene: TRBV9; J gene: TRBJ2-3; D gene: TRBD1; CDR3 length: 16
CDR3 protein: CASSLSGGRETQYF; CDR3 DNA: TGTGCCAGTAGTCTCTCGGGGGGTCGGGAGACCCAGTACTTC; clone size: -; V gene: TRBV19; J gene: TRBJ2-5; D gene: TRBD2; CDR3 length: 14
CDR3 protein: CASAKPYEQYF; CDR3 DNA: TGTGCCAGCGCTAAGCCCTACGAGCAGTACTTC; clone size: -; V gene: TRBV28; J gene: TRBJ2-7; D gene: -; CDR3 length: 11
CDR3 protein: CASSVEQGTGANVLTF; CDR3 DNA: TGTGCCAGCAGCGTAGAGCAGGGAACTGGGGCCAACGTCCTGACTTTC; clone size: -; V gene: TRBV9; J gene: TRBJ2-6; D gene: -; CDR3 length: 16
CDR3 protein: CSVEVVAGPNTEAFF; CDR3 DNA: TGCAGCGTTGAGGTAGTGGCAGGGCCGAACACTGAAGCTTTCTTT; clone size: -; V gene: TRBV29-1; J gene: TRBJ1-1; D gene: -; CDR3 length: 15
CDR3 protein: CASSLGAATRAFF; CDR3 DNA: TGTGCCAGCAGCTTAGGTGCGGCGACTCGGGCTTTCTTT; clone size: -; V gene: TRBV11-2; J gene: TRBJ1-1; D gene: -; CDR3 length: 13
CDR3 protein: CASGLGTGANQPQHF; CDR3 DNA: TGTGCTAGTGGTTTGGGGACAGGGGCGAATCAGCCCCAGCATTTT; clone size: once; V gene: TRBV12-5; J gene: TRBJ1-5; D gene: TRBD1; CDR3 length: 15
CDR3 protein: CASSLEGNTQYF; CDR3 DNA: TGTGCCAGCAGCTTGGAGGGGAATACCCAGTACTTC; clone size: -; V gene: TRBV7-2; J gene: TRBJ2-5; D gene: -; CDR3 length: 12
CDR3 protein: CATRKTADTNQPQHF; CDR3 DNA: TGTGCCACCAGAAAAACAGCCGATACCAATCAGCCCCAGCATTTT; clone size: -; V gene: TRBV15; J gene: TRBJ1-5; D gene: -; CDR3 length: 15
CDR3 protein: CATGPTGSRQPQHF; CDR3 DNA: TGTGCCACGGGGCCGACAGGGTCTAGGCAGCCCCAGCATTTT; clone size: -; V gene: TRBV6-5; J gene: TRBJ1-5; D gene: TRBD1; CDR3 length: 14
CDR3 protein: CATSDSSGTSGGAIDTQYF; CDR3 DNA: TGTGCCACCAGTGACTCCTCCGGGACTAGCGGGGGGGCCATAGATACGCAGTATTTT; clone size: -; V gene: TRBV24-1; J gene: TRBJ2-3; D gene: TRBD2; CDR3 length: 19
CDR3 protein: CASTQGRRNTEAFF; CDR3 DNA: TGTGCCAGCACCCAGGGGCGTAGGAACACTGAAGCTTTCTTT; clone size: -; V gene: TRBV6-5; J gene: TRBJ1-1; D gene: -; CDR3 length: 14
CDR3 protein: CASFGPGRTQYF; CDR3 DNA: TGTGCCAGTTTTGGGCCAGGCCGAACCCAGTACTTC; clone size: -; V gene: TRBV28; J gene: TRBJ2-5; D gene: -; CDR3 length: 12
CDR3 protein: CASSLEAVNQPQHF; CDR3 DNA: TGTGCCAGCAGCTTAGAGGCGGTCAATCAGCCCCAGCATTTT; clone size: once; V gene: TRBV7-8; J gene: TRBJ1-5; D gene: -; CDR3 length: 14
CDR3 protein: CASSLGASSSGNTIYF; CDR3 DNA: TGCGCCAGCAGCTTGGGGGCCTCGAGCTCTGGAAACACCATATATTTT; clone size: -; V gene: TRBV5-1; J gene: TRBJ1-3; D gene: -; CDR3 length: 16
CDR3 protein: CASGRPQHF; CDR3 DNA: TGTGCCAGCGGGCGGCCCCAGCATTTT; clone size: -; V gene: TRBV28; J gene: TRBJ1-5; D gene: -; CDR3 length: 9
CDR3 protein: CASAYQAGELFF; CDR3 DNA: TGTGCCAGCGCTTATCAGGCCGGGGAGCTGTTTTTT; clone size: -; V gene: TRBV6-5; J gene: TRBJ2-2; D gene: -; CDR3 length: 12
CDR3 protein: CASSPGTGKVYEQYF; CDR3 DNA: TGTGCCAGCAGCCCGGGGACAGGGAAAGTCTACGAGCAGTACTTC; clone size: -; V gene: TRBV7-9; J gene: TRBJ2-7; D gene: TRBD1; CDR3 length: 15
CDR3 protein: CASTDAGTLPYEQYF; CDR3 DNA: TGTGCCAGCACGGACGCCGGGACACTTCCATACGAGCAGTACTTC; clone size: -; V gene: TRBV6-5; J gene: TRBJ2-7; D gene: -; CDR3 length: 15
CDR3 protein: CASSYGQGGNIQYF; CDR3 DNA: TGTGCCAGCAGTTATGGACAGGGAGGAAACATTCAGTACTTC; clone size: -; V gene: TRBV6-2/TRBV6-3; J gene: TRBJ2-4; D gene: TRBD1; CDR3 length: 14
CDR3 protein: CATSRAWLAGGPMLVEQFF; CDR3 DNA: TGTGCCACCAGCAGAGCATGGCTAGCGGGAGGGCCTATGTTGGTTGAGCAGTTCTTC; clone size: -; V gene: TRBV15; J gene: TRBJ2-1; D gene: TRBD2; CDR3 length: 19
CDR3 protein: CASSVDGRMYEQYF; CDR3 DNA: TGTGCCAGCAGTGTTGACGGGAGGATGTACGAGCAGTACTTC; clone size: -; V gene: TRBV2; J gene: TRBJ2-7; D gene: TRBD2; CDR3 length: 14
CDR3 protein: CASSLWGDSTDTQYF; CDR3 DNA: TGTGCCAGCAGTTTATGGGGAGATAGCACAGATACGCAGTATTTT; clone size: -; V gene: TRBV27; J gene: TRBJ2-3; D gene: -; CDR3 length: 15
CDR3 protein: CASGTGQFF; CDR3 DNA: TGTGCCAGCGGTACGGGACAGTTCTTT; clone size: -; V gene: TRBV2; J gene: TRBJ1-1; D gene: TRBD1; CDR3 length: 9
CDR3 protein: CASSPQGQNTEAFF; CDR3 DNA: TGTGCCAGCAGCCCCCAGGGGCAGAACACTGAAGCTTTCTTT; clone size: -; V gene: TRBV9; J gene: TRBJ1-1; D gene: -; CDR3 length: 14
CDR3 protein: CASSPVWTEYFSYEQYF; CDR3 DNA: TGTGCCAGTAGTCCGGTTTGGACAGAGTATTTCTCCTACGAGCAGTACTTC; clone size: -; V gene: TRBV19; J gene: TRBJ2-7; D gene: -; CDR3 length: 17
CDR3 protein: CASSVGQSGNTIYF; CDR3 DNA: TGTGCCAGCAGCGTAGGACAGTCTGGAAACACCATATATTTT; clone size: few; V gene: TRBV9; J gene: TRBJ1-3; D gene: -; CDR3 length: 14
CDR3 protein: CASSRAGRTYNEQFF; CDR3 DNA: TGTGCCAGCAGCCGAGCGGGACGGACCTACAATGAGCAGTTCTTC; clone size: -; V gene: TRBV6-5; J gene: TRBJ2-1; D gene: TRBD2; CDR3 length: 15
CDR3 protein: CASRRQGAQNTEAFF; CDR3 DNA: TGTGCCAGCAGAAGACAGGGGGCGCAGAACACTGAAGCTTTCTTT; clone size: once; V gene: TRBV28; J gene: TRBJ1-1; D gene: TRBD1; CDR3 length: 15
CDR3 protein: CASSFGRTGGTDTQYF; CDR3 DNA: TGTGCCAGCAGCTTCGGGAGGACAGGGGGGACAGATACGCAGTATTTT; clone size: -; V gene: TRBV5-5; J gene: TRBJ2-3; D gene: TRBD1; CDR3 length: 16
CDR3 protein: CASRMASALVSNTEAFF; CDR3 DNA: TGCGCCAGCCGCATGGCGTCGGCACTAGTATCGAACACTGAAGCTTTCTTT; clone size: -; V gene: TRBV5-1; J gene: TRBJ1-1; D gene: -; CDR3 length: 17
CDR3 protein: CASSPVGTGLGSNQPQHF; CDR3 DNA: TGTGCCAGCTCACCAGTAGGGACAGGGTTGGGAAGCAATCAGCCCCAGCATTTT; clone size: -; V gene: TRBV18; J gene: TRBJ1-5; D gene: TRBD1; CDR3 length: 18
CDR3 protein: CASSQDPTYEQYF; CDR3 DNA: TGTGCCAGCAGCCAAGATCCCACCTACGAGCAGTACTTC; clone size: -; V gene: TRBV4-2; J gene: TRBJ2-7; D gene: -; CDR3 length: 13
CDR3 protein: CASSQATGNYGYTF; CDR3 DNA: TGTGCCAGCAGCCAAGCGACGGGGAACTATGGCTACACCTTC; clone size: few; V gene: TRBV3-1/TRBV3-2; J gene: TRBJ1-2; D gene: -; CDR3 length: 14
CDR3 protein: CSVRQEGQPQHF; CDR3 DNA: TGCAGCGTTCGGCAGGAGGGCCAGCCCCAGCATTTT; clone size: -; V gene: TRBV29-1; J gene: TRBJ1-5; D gene: -; CDR3 length: 12
CDR3 protein: CAISRGTGGSDTGELFF; CDR3 DNA: TGTGCCATCAGTCGTGGGACAGGGGGGTCGGACACCGGGGAGCTGTTTTTT; clone size: -; V gene: TRBV10-3; J gene: TRBJ2-2; D gene: TRBD1; CDR3 length: 17